This T cell receptor beta chain was sequenced during a study of cytotoxic CD8 clonotypes in ibrutinib-treated CLL. Germline CDR1 and CDR2: SQVTM and ANQGSEA. The germline V and J ends were trimmed by 2 bases and 7 bases, with 5 bases remaining between them. The length of the CDR3 is 10 residues. Libraries were prepared by immunoSEQ multiplex PCR; TCRdb keeps only in-frame clonotypes and omits some of them. The data hold 330,000 or so clones, with around 66% observed a single time. This clone showed up just once. Its antigen is still unknown. Study-level results: An increase in clonality occurred at ibrutinib response, followed by a return toward baseline at progression.

The chain employs TRBV29-1 and TRBJ2-5; D is ambiguous. The origin of this receptor is a human donor with chronic lymphocytic leukemia. Material: PBMCs, obtained after 36 months of ibrutinib treatment. The CDR3: CSVEKVTQYF. The CDR3, as DNA: TGCAGCGTTGAAAAGGTGACCCAGTACTTC.